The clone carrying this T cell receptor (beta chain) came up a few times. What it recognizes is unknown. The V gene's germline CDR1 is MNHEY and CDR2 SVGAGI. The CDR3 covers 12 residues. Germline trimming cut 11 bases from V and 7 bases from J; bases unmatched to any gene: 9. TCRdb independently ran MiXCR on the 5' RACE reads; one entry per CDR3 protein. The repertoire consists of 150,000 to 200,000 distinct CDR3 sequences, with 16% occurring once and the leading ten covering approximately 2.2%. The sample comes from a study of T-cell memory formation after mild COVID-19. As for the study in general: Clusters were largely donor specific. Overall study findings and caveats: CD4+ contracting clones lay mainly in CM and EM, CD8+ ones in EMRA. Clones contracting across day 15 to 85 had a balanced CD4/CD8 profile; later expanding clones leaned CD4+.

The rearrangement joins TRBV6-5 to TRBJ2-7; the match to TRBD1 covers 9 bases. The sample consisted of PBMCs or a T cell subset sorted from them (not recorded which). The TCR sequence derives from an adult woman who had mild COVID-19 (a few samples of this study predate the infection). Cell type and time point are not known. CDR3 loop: CASGQGSEEQYF. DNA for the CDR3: TGTGCCTCGGGACAGGGTTCAGAAGAGCAGTACTTC.